One and the same sample provided the 5 T cell receptor beta chains below, sequenced in a study of blood T cell repertoires in COVID-19. The table came from immunoSEQ multiplex PCR; TCRdb's copy has only in-frame clones and leaves some out. The data contain more than 200,000 clones, about 90% of them singletons. Specimen: PBMCs or T cells enriched from blood (not recorded which). These receptors came from a young man who had recovered from COVID-19.

Regarding this clone: The germline gene is not matched at one end of the junction; a read error may be the cause. The chain couples TRBV13 to TRBJ1-2; maybe TRBD1 (6 bases). Germline-derived CDR1 and CDR2 are PRHDT and FYEKMQ (reference sequence). The length of the CDR3 is 16 residues. The CDR3 is CASTLRLVGASYGYTF. Written as DNA, the CDR3 is TGTGCCAGCACCTTACGGCTGGTGGGGGCAAGCTATGGCTACACCTTC.

This clone was counted only a few times. This may be a read error, as it is one base from a much larger clone. Other nucleotide sequences from this sample produce the same CDR3. V is TRBV7-4 and J is TRBJ1-5; D is perhaps TRBD1 (5 bases). This CDR3 spans 17 amino acids. Germline lookup yields CDR1 SGHVT and CDR2 SQSDAQ. As DNA, the CDR3 is TGCGCCAGCACCGCCGGATACGGGGGGGGGAGCAATCAGCCCCAGCATTTT. Its translation: CASTAGYGGGSNQPQHF.

V usage is TRBV7-9 and J usage is TRBJ2-5; 9 bases fit TRBD2. Looked up from germline, CDR1 is SEHNR and CDR2 is FQNEAQ (reference sequence). The CDR3 extends over 15 amino acids. After removal of 5 bases from V and 0 bases from J, the junction contained 4 bases not matched to a gene. The CDR3 reads CASSLSGGNQETQYF. CDR3 nucleotides: TGTGCCAGCAGCCTGAGCGGGGGGAACCAAGAGACCCAGTACTTC.

This clone was seen a handful of times. The chain has TRBV19 and TRBJ2-1; D perhaps matches TRBD1 (6 bases). V was trimmed by 7 bases and J by 3 bases, leaving 13 bases between them. Looked up from germline, CDR1 is LNHDA and CDR2 is SQIVND (reference sequence). The CDR3 sequence is 14 residues long. In DNA, the CDR3 is TGTGCCAGTAAGAGGGGGAGTTACTACAATGAGCAGTTCTTC. Translating it yields CASKRGSYYNEQFF.

V and J are TRBV5-1 and TRBJ1-6; 9 nucleotides match TRBD1. V lost 2 bases to trimming and J lost 7 bases; unmatched junction nucleotides: 10. The CDR3 is 17 residues long. The germline V gene encodes CDR1 SGHRS and CDR2 YFSETQ. This CDR3 reads CASSLFPTGGRNSPLHF. The CDR3 nucleotides are TGCGCCAGCAGCTTATTCCCTACAGGGGGCAGAAATTCACCCCTCCACTTT.